The sequence of this T cell receptor beta chain was determined in a study of CD8+CD57+ T cells in acquired aplastic anemia. Whole-study context: DNA recovered from sorted CD4+ and CD8+ cells had a mean of approximately 3 ug.

The study's findings and limits: Patients and controls were found to share some 30 CD8+ CDR3 sequences.

As concerns this clonotype: Its antigen remains unidentified.

V lost 0 bases and J lost 0, with 8 bases in between. There are 16 residues in the CDR3. The germline V gene encodes CDR1 KGHSH and CDR2 LQKENI. Only patients with CD8+CD57+ cell expansion on flow cytometry were chosen for sequencing. Severe acquired aplastic anemia was diagnosed in all patients. At blood sampling, none of the patients had yet received therapy. TCR beta VDJ and CDR3 were profiled, and genomic DNA was the template. Using its own MiXCR run on the reads, TCRdb lists one record per CDR3 protein. The data show 200,000 to 250,000 distinct CDR3 sequences, with 60% to 80% seen just once and around three fifths held by the top ten.

This sequence was found in a human donor with aplastic anemia. This chain uses TRBV18 with TRBJ2-2, with D possibly TRBD1 on 5 matching bases. Input material: sorted CD4+, CD8+, or CD8+CD57+ T cells (not recorded which) from PBMCs. The CDR3 nucleotides are TGTGCCAGCTCACCACCGTGGACAACGAACACCGGGGAGCTGTTTTTT. This gives the protein CASSPPWTTNTGELFF.